This TCR beta chain appears in the sequencing data of a study of Graves' ophthalmopathy and Graves' hyperthyroidism. Beta-chain TCR CDR3 regions were amplified from RNA transcripts. An initial RT-PCR round employing HTBI primers preceded a second-round multiplex PCR. TCRdb recomputed calls from the multiplex PCR reads with MiXCR, one row per CDR3 protein. The sample carries 350,000 to 450,000 distinct CDR3 sequences, around 21% recorded once. This clonotype was found many times. The antigen is unknown. Notes on the study in general: Blood samples also showed most expanded thyroid clonotypes exceeding 0.001 frequency.

Trimming removed 6 bases at V and 6 bases at J, with 17 bases between. This CDR3 is built from 14 residues. Sequencing was performed on peripheral blood. The clonotype originates from a woman aged 18-29 years with stable Graves' hyperthyroidism. The J gene is TRBJ1-1, the V gene TRBV12-3 or TRBV12-4; D gene unclear. The CDR3 nucleotides are TGTGCCAGCAGCCGCTCTGACCTGGACGCTGAAGCTTTCTTT. This sequence encodes CASSRSDLDAEAFF.